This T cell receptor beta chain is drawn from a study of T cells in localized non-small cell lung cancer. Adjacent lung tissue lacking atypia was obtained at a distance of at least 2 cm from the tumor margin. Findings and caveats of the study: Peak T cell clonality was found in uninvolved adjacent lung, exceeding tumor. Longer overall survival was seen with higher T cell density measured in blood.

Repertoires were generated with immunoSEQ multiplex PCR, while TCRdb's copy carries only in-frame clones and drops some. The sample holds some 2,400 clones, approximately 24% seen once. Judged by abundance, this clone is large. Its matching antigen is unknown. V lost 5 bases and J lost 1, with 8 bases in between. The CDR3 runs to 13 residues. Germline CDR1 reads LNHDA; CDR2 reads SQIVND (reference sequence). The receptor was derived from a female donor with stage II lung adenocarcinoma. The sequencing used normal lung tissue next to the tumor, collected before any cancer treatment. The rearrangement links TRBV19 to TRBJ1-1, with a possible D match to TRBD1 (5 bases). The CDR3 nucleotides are TGTGCCAGTAGTCTTCAGGGGAACACTGAAGCTTTCTTT. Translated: CASSLQGNTEAFF.